A single sample is the source of the 30 T cell receptor beta chains below, sequenced in a study of shared T cell receptors in the human thymus. The data were produced by immunoSEQ multiplex PCR, yet TCRdb's version contains in-frame clones alone and is incomplete. The sample shows about 380,000 clones, more than 85% of them seen only once. Sequencing was carried out using thymocytes. All receptors derive from a human donor.

As concerns this clone: Other DNA sequences within the sample encode an identical CDR3. V is TRBV13 and J is TRBJ2-3; D unclear. The V gene's germline CDR1 is PRHDT and CDR2 FYEKMQ (reference sequence). This CDR3 is built from 11 residues. With 6 bases removed from V and 7 bases from J, the gap between germline ends came to 8 bases. The DNA of the CDR3 is TGTGCCAGCAGGCCGTATCATACGCAGTATTTT. It codes for CASRPYHTQYF.

In DNA form, the CDR3 reads TGTGCCTGGAGTGTACCTCTGGGACTAGCGGGAGTCAAGCTTTACAATGAGCAGTTCTTC. It yields the protein CAWSVPLGLAGVKLYNEQFF. The chain couples TRBV30 to TRBJ2-1; 14 bases align to TRBD2. The germline V gene has CDR1 GTSNPN and CDR2 SVGIG (reference sequence). The CDR3 length is 20 residues. V was pared by 0 bases and J by 4 bases, with 14 bases of the junction left unmatched.

V gene TRBV14 combines with J gene TRBJ2-7; unclear D gene. CDR3 size: 13 residues. Germline CDR1 SGHDN, CDR2 FVKESK. V lost 0 bases and J 4 bases, leaving 7 bases between the germline ends. The CDR3 region has the DNA TGTGCCAGCAGCCAAGAGACCTTATACGAGCAGTACTTC. Translating it yields CASSQETLYEQYF. Combining the CDR3 with reference TRBV14 and TRBJ2-7 gives the whole variable domain EAGVTQFPSHSVIEKGQTVTLRCDPISGHDNLYWYRRVMGKEIKFLLHFVKESKQDESGMPNNRFLAERTGGTYSTLKVQPAELEDSGVYFCASSQETLYEQYFGPGTRLTVT.

This rearrangement joins TRBV18 to TRBJ2-1; TRBD2 matches 12 bases. V dropped 6 bases and J dropped 5; count of bases not matched to a gene: 5. This CDR3 has 15 residues. CDR1 and CDR2 (germline): KGHSH, LQKENI. CDR3 DNA sequence: TGTGCCAGCTCTAACGGACTAGCGGGAAACAATGAGCAGTTCTTC. Protein product: CASSNGLAGNNEQFF.

The J gene is TRBJ1-5, the V gene TRBV28; D gene uncertain. This CDR3 is built from 14 residues. Trimming left V 8 bases short and J 2 bases short, with 13 bases between. CDR1 and CDR2 from the germline V gene are MDHEN and SYDVKM. The CDR3, as DNA: TGTGCCAGCGTCCAGGTAAGGGGCAATCAGCCCCAGCATTTT. Its translation: CASVQVRGNQPQHF.

In this sample, this clone turned up a few times. The chain employs TRBV20-1 and TRBJ1-4; tentatively, D is TRBD1 (6 bases). The germline CDR1 and CDR2 sequences are DFQATT and SNEGSKA (reference sequence). CDR3 size: 11 residues. The V and J ends lost 7 bases and 12 bases respectively, with 15 bases between them. The CDR3 DNA is TGCAGTGTTCCGGGACATAGTGAACTGTTTTTT. Translation: CSVPGHSELFF.

The chain carries TRBV28 and TRBJ2-7, with D perhaps matching TRBD2 (5 bases). CDR1 MDHEN and CDR2 SYDVKM come from the germline V gene. The CDR3 has 13 residues. Trimming shortened V by 6 bases and J by 1 base, and 10 bases separated the two germline ends. CDR3 loop: CASRFEGSYEQYF. In nucleotides, the CDR3 is TGTGCCAGCAGATTTGAGGGTTCCTACGAGCAGTACTTC.

The chain is built from TRBV4-1 and TRBJ2-7; D may be TRBD1 (6 bases). The CDR3 runs 16 residues. CDR1 is MGHRA and CDR2 is YSYEKL in the germline V gene. The ends were cut back, 3 bases at V and 3 bases at J, with 18 bases in the middle. The CDR3 spells CASSHRPTGHLYEQYF. Here the CDR3 DNA reads TGCGCCAGCAGCCACCGACCGACAGGACACCTCTACGAGCAGTACTTC.

The rearrangement links TRBV20-1 to TRBJ2-3; D is possibly TRBD1 (5 bases). The CDR3 is 9 residues long. Germline CDR1 reads DFQATT; CDR2 reads SNEGSKA (reference sequence). This chain's CDR3 is CRQGDTQYF. Written as DNA, the CDR3 is TGCAGGCAGGGAGATACGCAGTATTTT.

The gene calls are TRBV28 and TRBJ2-7; D might be TRBD1 or TRBD2, each matching 5 bases. The CDR3 totals 15 residues. V lost 5 bases and J 0 bases, leaving 14 bases between the germline ends. Germline V gene sequence: CDR1 MDHEN, CDR2 SYDVKM. The CDR3 DNA is TGTGCCAGCAGTGACCTATATGGGACCTCCTACGAGCAGTACTTC. It encodes CASSDLYGTSYEQYF. The whole variable domain, filled in from reference TRBV28 and TRBJ2-7, reads DVKVTQSSRYLVKRTGEKVFLECVQDMDHENMFWYRQDPGLGLRLIYFSYDVKMKEKGDIPEGYSVSREKKERFSLILESASTNQTSMYLCASSDLYGTSYEQYFGPGTRLTVT.

The chain is built from TRBV11-3 and TRBJ2-2; D is undetermined. Germline V gives CDR1 SGHNT, CDR2 YENEEA. V dropped 3 bases and J dropped 9 bases, with 11 bases sitting between them. The CDR3 is 13 residues long. DNA for the CDR3: TGTGCCAGCAGCTTGGGTGAAAAACGGGAGCTGTTTTTT. Protein product: CASSLGEKRELFF.

The chain employs TRBV4-1 and TRBJ2-5; no firm D call. The CDR3 loop spans 12 amino acids. Germline CDR1 reads MGHRA; CDR2 reads YSYEKL. Trimming stripped 5 bases from V and 1 base from J, with 5 bases between. For the CDR3, the DNA is TGCGCCAGCAGCGAACCCCAAGAGACCCAGTACTTC. Encoded protein: CASSEPQETQYF.

The chain combines TRBV18 with TRBJ2-5, with D unclear. Trimming cost V 4 bases and J 5 bases, with 14 bases left between them. Germline loops: CDR1 KGHSH, CDR2 LQKENI. This CDR3 spans 14 amino acids. CDR3 bases: TGTGCCAGCTCACAAAAGCCCATCTCGGAGACCCAGTACTTC. Translation gives CASSQKPISETQYF.

This clone occurred once. The V gene is TRBV14, the J gene TRBJ1-1, with D maybe TRBD1 (5 bases). The CDR3 is 19 amino acids. Trimming shortened V by 4 bases and J by 0 bases, and 24 bases separated the two germline ends. Germline loops: CDR1 SGHDN, CDR2 FVKESK. As DNA, the CDR3 is TGTGCCAGCAGCCCACAAGAGGACGAGGGGTCCCACATGAACACTGAAGCTTTCTTT. It translates to CASSPQEDEGSHMNTEAFF.

The chain uses TRBV7-8 and TRBJ1-2; D gene ambiguous. V was clipped by 1 base and J by 6 bases, with 15 bases between them. Germline values: CDR1 SGHVS, CDR2 FQNEAQ. The CDR3 is 15 residues long. CDR3 DNA: TGTGCCAGCAGCTTAGGCGGATATCCGGTGGATGGCTACACCTTC. It yields the protein CASSLGGYPVDGYTF.

The genes are TRBV14 and TRBJ1-4; D unresolved. The V end was cut by 3 bases, the J end by 13 bases, with 18 bases between. CDR3 size: 14 residues. Germline lookup yields CDR1 SGHDN and CDR2 FVKESK. The CDR3 nucleotides are TGTGCCAGCAGCCACCTTCTACACGGTAGCGGACTGTTTTTT. Protein: CASSHLLHGSGLFF.

Concerning this clone itself: Its ends do not fully match the called genes, so a read error is possible. The chain combines TRBV14 with TRBJ2-1; tentative D call: TRBD2 (6 bases). CDR1 is SGHDN and CDR2 is FVKESK in the germline V gene. This CDR3 comprises 13 residues. CDR3 in DNA: TGTGCCAGCAGCCAGCGGGACTTACGACCTTTGATCTTC. It yields the protein CASSQRDLRPLIF.

CDR3 coding DNA: TGTGCCAGCAGTGAAGGTGGACAAGGGATTATTGACAATCAGCCCCAGCATTTT. As protein: CASSEGGQGIIDNQPQHF. The chain recombines TRBV6-1 with TRBJ1-5; tentatively, D is TRBD1 (5 bases). CDR3 size: 18 residues. With 1 base removed from V and 3 bases from J, the gap between germline ends came to 19 bases. Germline CDR1 MNHNS, CDR2 SASEGT.

The chain uses TRBV5-5 and TRBJ2-3; no firm D call. V lost 3 bases and J 2 bases, leaving 7 bases between the germline ends. Germline CDR1 is SGHKS and CDR2 is YYEKEE (reference sequence). The CDR3 extends over 13 amino acids. The CDR3 nucleotides are TGTGCCAGCAGCTCCAAGGTCACAGATACGCAGTATTTT. Residues: CASSSKVTDTQYF.

This clone was found once. CDR3 protein: CASSFSGSSWEQYF. The DNA of the CDR3 is TGTGCCAGCAGTTTTAGCGGGAGTTCCTGGGAGCAGTACTTC. The chain carries TRBV11-2 and TRBJ2-7; 9 bases are shared with TRBD2. CDR3 length: 14 amino acids. V trimming: 6 bases; J trimming: 7 bases; junction bases outside the gene matches: 10. Germline CDR1 reads SGHAT; CDR2 reads FQNNGV.

V usage is TRBV15 and J usage is TRBJ2-3; 15 nucleotides agree with TRBD2. V lost 0 bases, J lost 4 bases, and 8 bases stayed unmatched. Germline lookup yields CDR1 LNHNV and CDR2 YYDKDF (reference sequence). The CDR3 runs 19 residues. Here the CDR3 DNA reads TGTGCCACCAGCAGAGATTGCGGGACTAGCGGGAGGAGGCCAGATACGCAGTATTTT. Amino acid sequence: CATSRDCGTSGRRPDTQYF.

This clone was detected only once. V usage is TRBV5-1 and J usage is TRBJ2-7, with D uncertain. The CDR3 runs 12 residues. Trimming took 4 bases from V and 4 from J, leaving 9 bases between them. Germline CDR1 SGHRS, CDR2 YFSETQ. The DNA of the CDR3 is TGCGCCAGCAGCGCCCGAGGATACGAGCAGTACTTC. The encoded protein is CASSARGYEQYF.

V usage is TRBV4-3 and J usage is TRBJ2-1; 8 bases align to TRBD1. Germline V lookup: CDR1 LGHNA, CDR2 YSLEER. This CDR3 region has 16 residues. Trimming removed 1 base from V and 6 bases from J; junction bases left unmatched: 8. The CDR3 protein is CASSQVWRQGFNEQFF. CDR3 DNA sequence: TGCGCCAGCAGCCAAGTTTGGAGACAGGGGTTCAATGAGCAGTTCTTC.

The rearrangement links TRBV11-2 to TRBJ2-7; the D is unclear. The CDR3 sequence is 16 residues long. V was clipped by 0 bases and J by 0 bases, with 12 bases between them. Per the germline V gene, CDR1 is SGHAT and CDR2 is FQNNGV. CDR3 region: CASSLDRSKSSYEQYF. In DNA, the CDR3 is TGTGCCAGCAGCTTAGATCGGTCCAAGAGCTCCTACGAGCAGTACTTC.

This chain joins TRBV14 and TRBJ2-1, with 8 bases matching TRBD2. With V trimmed by 0 bases and J by 7 bases, 14 bases remained unmatched. The CDR3 covers 18 residues. CDR1 is SGHDN, CDR2 FVKESK, per germline. The CDR3 spells CASSQDSQGLAGNNEQFF. In DNA, the CDR3 is TGTGCCAGCAGCCAAGATTCACAGGGCCTAGCGGGTAATAATGAGCAGTTCTTC.

This clone was picked up one time. The genes are TRBV14 and TRBJ2-3; D is undetermined. The germline V gene has CDR1 SGHDN and CDR2 FVKESK. Deletions cut 2 bases from V and 7 bases from J, with 10 bases between. The length of the CDR3 is 13 residues. The CDR3 protein is CASSQSARHTQYF. The CDR3 region has the DNA TGTGCCAGCAGCCAATCGGCGCGGCATACGCAGTATTTT.

This chain connects TRBV28 to TRBJ2-7; 7 bases fit TRBD1. Germline loops: CDR1 MDHEN, CDR2 SYDVKM. V trimming: 3 bases; J trimming: 2 bases; junction bases outside the gene matches: 13. The CDR3 loop spans 17 amino acids. The CDR3 loop reads CASSFFLAPGTAYEQYF. CDR3 DNA: TGTGCCAGCAGTTTTTTTCTAGCCCCCGGGACAGCCTACGAGCAGTACTTC.

The V and J genes are TRBV7-2 and TRBJ2-7, with TRBD2 identical over 10 bases. CDR1 is SGHTA and CDR2 is FQGNSA in the germline V gene. The junction had 19 bases not matched to a gene; V was cut back by 5 bases and J by 3 bases. The CDR3 contains 19 residues. The CDR3 nucleotides read TGTGCCAGCAGCCCCCGGGGTAGCGGGAGGTTCCTCACACTCTACGAGCAGTACTTC. It specifies CASSPRGSGRFLTLYEQYF.

CDR3 bases: TGTGCCAGCAGTTCCCCGACAGGCCCCTCTGGAAACACCATATATTTT. Protein: CASSSPTGPSGNTIYF. The V call is TRBV28, the J call TRBJ1-3; D might be TRBD1 (6 bases). Germline CDR1 is MDHEN and CDR2 is SYDVKM. The V and J ends lost 4 bases and 0 bases respectively, with 13 bases between them. The CDR3 extends over 16 amino acids.

The rearrangement uses TRBV27 and TRBJ2-1; 9 bases fit TRBD2. Germline V CDR1 and CDR2: MNHEY, SMNVEV (reference sequence). Germline trimming cut 6 bases from V and 2 bases from J; bases unmatched to any gene: 2. The CDR3 totals 14 residues. The CDR3 region has the DNA TGTGCCAGCAGGGCTAGCGGGACCTACAATGAGCAGTTCTTC. As protein: CASRASGTYNEQFF.